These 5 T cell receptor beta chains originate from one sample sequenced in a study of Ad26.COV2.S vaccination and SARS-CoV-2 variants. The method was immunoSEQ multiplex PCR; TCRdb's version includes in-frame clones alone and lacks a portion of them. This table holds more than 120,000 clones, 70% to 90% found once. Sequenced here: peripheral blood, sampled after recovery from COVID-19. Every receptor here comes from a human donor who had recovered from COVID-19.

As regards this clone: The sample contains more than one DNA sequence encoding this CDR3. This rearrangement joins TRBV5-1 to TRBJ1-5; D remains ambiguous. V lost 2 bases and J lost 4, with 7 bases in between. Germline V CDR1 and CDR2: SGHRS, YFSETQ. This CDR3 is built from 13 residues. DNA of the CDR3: TGCGCCAGCAGCTTAGGAGTTAATCAGCCCCAGCATTTT. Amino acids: CASSLGVNQPQHF. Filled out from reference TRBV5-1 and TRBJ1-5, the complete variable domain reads KAGVTQTPRYLIKTRGQQVTLSCSPISGHRSVSWYQQTPGQGLQFLFEYFSETQRNKGNFPGRFSGRQFSNSRSEMNVSTLELGDSALYLCASSLGVNQPQHFGDGTRLSIL.

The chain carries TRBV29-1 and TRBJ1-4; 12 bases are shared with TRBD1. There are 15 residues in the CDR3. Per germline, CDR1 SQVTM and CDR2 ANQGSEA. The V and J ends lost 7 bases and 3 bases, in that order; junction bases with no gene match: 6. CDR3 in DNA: TGCAGCGGGAGGGACAGGGGGCCGGCTAATGAAAAACTGTTTTTT. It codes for CSGRDRGPANEKLFF.

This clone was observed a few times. The DNA of the CDR3 is TGTGCCAGCAGCCAGAACACTGAAGCTTTCTTT. Protein product: CASSQNTEAFF. The chain uses TRBV4-2 and TRBJ1-1; D is ambiguous. V was cut by 3 bases and J by 1 base, with 0 bases left in between. Germline CDR1 reads LGHNA; CDR2 reads YNFKEQ. CDR3 size: 11 residues.

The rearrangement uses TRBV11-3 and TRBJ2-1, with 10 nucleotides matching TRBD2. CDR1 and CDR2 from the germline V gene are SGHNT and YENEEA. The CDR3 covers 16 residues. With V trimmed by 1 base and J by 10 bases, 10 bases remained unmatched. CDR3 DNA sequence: TGTGCCAGCAGCTTAGGAATAGCGGGGGGCGACGACGAGCAGTTCTTC. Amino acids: CASSLGIAGGDDEQFF.

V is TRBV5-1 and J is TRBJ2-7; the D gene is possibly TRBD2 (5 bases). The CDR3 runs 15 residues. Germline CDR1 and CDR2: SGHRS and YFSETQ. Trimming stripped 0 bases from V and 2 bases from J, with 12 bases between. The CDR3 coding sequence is TGCGCCAGCAGCTTGGAAACGTCGGGGACCTACGAGCAGTACTTC. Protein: CASSLETSGTYEQYF.